The clone carrying this T cell receptor beta chain was seen a handful of times. The source of the sample is a study of CD8+ T cells in alopecia areata. Study background: Affected scalp percentage gauged treated patients' severity.

The CDR3 consists of 14 residues. Germline assignment: CDR1 SQVTM and CDR2 ANQGSEA. Between the trimmed V and J ends, which lost 3 bases and 5 bases, there was a span of 16 bases. Treatment specified: oral pan-JAK inhibitor, 5-10 mg twice daily. Following RNA extraction, reverse transcription yielded cDNA that acted as the sequencing template. The protocol was immunoSEQ multiplex PCR, while the TCRdb copy is restricted to in-frame clones and leaves out a portion. The data show fewer than 250,000 clones, roughly 60% seen once. Sequenced here: CD4+ T cells sorted from blood, sampled at week 24, from a patient treated with tofacitinib. The sequence came from a human donor with alopecia areata. This chain links TRBV29-1 with TRBJ1-1; D not certain. CDR3 amino acids: CSVERGRESTEAFF. CDR3 in DNA: TGCAGCGTTGAGCGAGGGAGGGAAAGTACTGAAGCTTTCTTT.